A single sample gave rise to the 10 T cell receptor beta chains below, sequenced in a study of technical replicates of blood from several donors. Produced via immunoSEQ multiplex PCR; TCRdb's table is partial and in-frame only. The top ten clones hold around 0.2% of a sample with about 81,000 clones, about 96% of them seen once. The sequencing input was T cells isolated from PBMCs. Receptors were obtained from a human donor in good health.

The chain couples TRBV19 to TRBJ1-1, with unresolved D. With 5 bases removed from V and 4 bases from J, the gap between germline ends came to 14 bases. The CDR3 is made up of 14 amino acids. The V gene's germline CDR1 is LNHDA and CDR2 SQIVND (reference sequence). The CDR3 protein is CASSPSVPSTEAFF. CDR3 DNA sequence: TGTGCCAGTAGTCCCTCTGTACCGAGCACTGAAGCTTTCTTT.

This clone was observed once. V usage is TRBV28 and J usage is TRBJ2-1; 8 bases are shared with TRBD2. With V trimmed by 4 bases and J by 2 bases, 13 bases remained unmatched. Germline CDR1 reads MDHEN; CDR2 reads SYDVKM. The CDR3 loop spans 18 amino acids. This CDR3 is CASSSSSITSGPYNEQFF. As DNA, the CDR3 is TGTGCCAGCAGTTCCTCCTCCATTACTAGCGGACCCTACAATGAGCAGTTCTTC.

This chain uses TRBV11-3 with TRBJ2-7; weak D call: TRBD2 (5 bases). This CDR3 spans 13 amino acids. V gave up 2 bases and J gave up 9 bases, with 14 bases separating them. From germline, CDR1 is SGHNT and CDR2 YENEEA. CDR3: CASSLNLDAGQYF. CDR3 bases: TGTGCCAGCAGCTTAAACCTCGATGCGGGGCAGTACTTC.

The chain joins TRBV4-2 to TRBJ2-5; 7 bases line up with TRBD2. The CDR3 has 19 amino acids. V shed 4 bases and J 5 bases; nucleotides not matched to a gene: 22. Germline V gives CDR1 LGHNA, CDR2 YNFKEQ. The DNA of the CDR3 is TGTGCCAGCAGCCCAAACTCGGCTAGCGGAACACTTAAGGGGGAGACCCAGTACTTC. Its protein product is CASSPNSASGTLKGETQYF.

To note about this clone: The same CDR3 can be traced to other DNA sequences in this sample. V and J are TRBV18 and TRBJ1-1; D is possibly TRBD1 (5 bases). The germline CDR1 and CDR2 sequences are KGHSH and LQKENI. Trimming cost V 3 bases and J 0 bases, with 8 bases left between them. This CDR3 has 14 amino acids. The CDR3 DNA sequence: TGTGCCAGCTCACCGCCGACAGTGAACACTGAAGCTTTCTTT. It specifies CASSPPTVNTEAFF.

This chain links TRBV5-6 with TRBJ1-2, with D maybe TRBD1 (6 bases). The CDR3 covers 12 residues. Germline V gene lookup returns CDR1 SGHDT and CDR2 YYEEEE. V lost 4 bases and J lost 9, with 13 bases in between. CDR3 residues: CASSTADRRYTF. The CDR3 coding sequence is TGTGCCAGCAGCACTGCCGACAGGCGCTACACCTTC.

In DNA form, the CDR3 reads TGTGCCAGCAGCCTTCTCCCGTACTACGAGCAGTACTTC. Its protein product is CASSLLPYYEQYF. V is TRBV7-8 and J is TRBJ2-7, with no clear D. The germline CDR1 and CDR2 sequences are SGHVS and FQNEAQ. V was pared by 5 bases and J by 3 bases, with 11 bases between. The CDR3 has 13 residues.

The chain has TRBV7-9 and TRBJ2-1; 9 bases map to TRBD2. Germline V CDR1 and CDR2: SEHNR, FQNEAQ (reference sequence). J lost 4 bases, V lost 3 bases, and 4 bases had no gene match. This CDR3 is 15 amino acids long. The CDR3 protein is CASSFGGRGYNEQFF. Here the CDR3 DNA reads TGTGCCAGCAGCTTTGGCGGGAGGGGATACAATGAGCAGTTCTTC.

The chain couples TRBV5-5 to TRBJ2-1; 10 positions agree with TRBD2. From germline, CDR1 is SGHKS and CDR2 YYEKEE (reference sequence). J was trimmed by 5 bases and V by 3 bases; bases with no gene match: 5. This CDR3 contains 15 residues. CDR3 DNA sequence: TGTGCCAGCAGCTCCGGACTAGCGGCCGACAATGAGCAGTTCTTC. Its protein is CASSSGLAADNEQFF.

J is TRBJ2-4 and V is TRBV27; TRBD2 is a possible D gene (6 bases). Germline CDR1 and CDR2: MNHEY and SMNVEV (reference sequence). The CDR3 extends over 15 amino acids. Trimming cost V 5 bases and J 8 bases, with 19 bases left between them. CDR3 DNA: TGTGCCAGCAGTCCTCGAGGGAGCGGGTCGGACATTCAGTACTTC. It specifies CASSPRGSGSDIQYF.